The source of this T cell receptor (beta chain) is a study of shared clonotypes between healthy human individuals. Study results and caveats: Estimated richness values were generally larger in naive subsets than in memory subsets.

Worth noting for this clone: Antigen: not known.

The germline gives CDR1 KGHSH, CDR2 LQKENI. The CDR3 consists of 14 residues. V shed 1 base, J shed 5 bases, and the junction held 5 bases outside the gene matches. Assay: immunoSEQ multiplex PCR; the TCRdb copy retains only in-frame clones and omits some. The sample has about 2.3 million clones, 90% to 95% seen once. The sequencing sample was made of naive CD4+ T cells from PBMCs. The subset: CD45RA+ positively selected. This receptor was identified in a man aged 18 to 35 in good health. Some clones in this sample may be carry-over from other donors' samples. The chain uses TRBV18 and TRBJ2-7, with 7 nucleotides matching TRBD1. CDR3 region: CASSPRGTDNEQYF. The CDR3 DNA sequence: TGTGCCAGCTCACCACGAGGGACAGACAACGAGCAGTACTTC.